The 11 T cell receptor beta chains below come from one sample, sequenced in a study of T cell responses to AZD1222 COVID-19 vaccine. Sequencing was performed with immunoSEQ multiplex PCR; in TCRdb, only in-frame clones are kept and a portion is missing. The table has some 180,000 clones, almost 90% seen once. Source: peripheral blood, taken on day 0 of AZD1222 vaccination. These receptors were obtained from an adult in good health.

The chain employs TRBV27 and TRBJ1-6; tentatively, D is TRBD1 (6 bases). The V gene lost 0 bases and the J gene lost 9 bases, with 18 bases spanning the gap. CDR1 is MNHEY and CDR2 is SMNVEV in the germline V gene (reference sequence). This CDR3 contains 17 residues. The CDR3 region is CASSLSRGGGGSSPLHF. CDR3 DNA: TGTGCCAGCAGTTTATCGCGGGGGGGAGGGGGTAGTTCACCCCTCCACTTT.

The V call is TRBV2, the J call TRBJ1-4; 9 nucleotides align to TRBD1. Germline loops: CDR1 SNHLY, CDR2 FYNNEI. The CDR3 is made up of 14 amino acids. Losses at the gene ends were 6 bases for V and 8 bases for J; bases not matched to a gene: 7. CDR3 DNA: TGTGCCAGCAGCTGGACAGGGGTAAACGAAAAACTGTTTTTT. It encodes CASSWTGVNEKLFF.

V and J are TRBV12-3 or TRBV12-4 and TRBJ2-1, with 8 bases identical to TRBD2. V was pared by 6 bases and J by 7 bases, with 2 bases of the junction left unmatched. The CDR3 is 12 residues long. CDR3 loop: CASSRGGNEQFF. In DNA, the CDR3 is TGTGCCAGCAGCCGGGGGGGGAATGAGCAGTTCTTC.

The rearrangement joins TRBV6-2 or TRBV6-3 to TRBJ1-2, with unresolved D. V shed 2 bases and J shed 3 bases, with 10 bases lying between them. The CDR3 loop spans 14 amino acids. Germline V gene data show CDR1 as MNHEY and CDR2 as SVGEGT. The DNA for the CDR3 is TGTGCCAGCAGTTACGGCTCCGGGCACTATGGCTACACCTTC. As protein: CASSYGSGHYGYTF.

The chain carries TRBV6-2 or TRBV6-3 and TRBJ2-3; D is perhaps TRBD2 (6 bases). The CDR3 consists of 15 residues. V was cut by 6 bases and J by 2 bases, with 15 bases left in between. CDR1 is MNHEY, CDR2 SVGEGT, per germline. CDR3 region: CASSSRMRDTDTQYF. Here the CDR3 DNA reads TGTGCCAGCAGCTCCCGTATGCGGGACACAGATACGCAGTATTTT.

This chain uses TRBV28 with TRBJ2-7; 8 positions agree with TRBD2. In germline, CDR1 is MDHEN, CDR2 SYDVKM. The length of the CDR3 is 16 residues. With 8 bases clipped from V and 0 bases from J, the junction kept 12 bases outside the gene matches. CDR3 coding DNA: TGTGCCAGCCTCCCAGATCGACTAGCGAACTCCTACGAGCAGTACTTC. It is translated as CASLPDRLANSYEQYF.

The V and J genes are TRBV7-3 and TRBJ1-2; TRBD1 matches at 9 bases. Germline V gene lookup returns CDR1 SGHTA and CDR2 FQGTGA. This CDR3 comprises 15 residues. The ends lost 1 base at V and 4 bases at J; junction bases unmatched: 4. CDR3 residues: CASSLNPTGGYGYTF. The CDR3 DNA reads as TGTGCCAGCAGCTTAAACCCGACAGGGGGCTATGGCTACACCTTC.

The chain links TRBV6-2 or TRBV6-3 to TRBJ2-2; D uncertain. V gave up 4 bases and J gave up 1 base, with 10 bases separating them. CDR1 and CDR2 from the germline V gene are MNHEY and SVGEGT. This CDR3 is built from 15 residues. The CDR3 reads CASSLRHLNTGELFF. CDR3 DNA: TGTGCCAGCAGTTTGAGACACTTGAACACCGGGGAGCTGTTTTTT.

CDR3 region: CASSLALTDTQYF. DNA of the CDR3: TGTGCCAGCAGCTTAGCGCTGACCGATACGCAGTATTTT. V is TRBV11-1 and J is TRBJ2-3; D gene uncertain. Germline V gene sequence: CDR1 SGHAT, CDR2 FQDESV (reference sequence). This CDR3 region has 13 residues. Trimming stripped 0 bases from V and 6 bases from J, with 7 bases between.

This CDR3 is CASSPAGTTYEQYF. The DNA for the CDR3 is TGCGCCAGCAGCCCGGCGGGCACCACCTACGAGCAGTACTTC. V gene TRBV5-1 combines with J gene TRBJ2-7; a weak D match, TRBD2 (5 bases). The V end lost 4 bases, the J end lost 2 bases, and 13 bases lay between the germline ends. This CDR3 is 14 amino acids long. CDR1 and CDR2 from the germline V gene are SGHRS and YFSETQ.

The chain links TRBV6-5 to TRBJ1-1; D may be TRBD1 (5 bases). The CDR3 has 14 amino acids. The ends were cut back, 0 bases at V and 4 bases at J, with 9 bases in the middle. Germline assignment: CDR1 MNHEY and CDR2 SVGAGI. The CDR3 bases are TGTGCCAGCAGTTACTCGCGGGGGTCCACTGAAGCTTTCTTT. It codes for CASSYSRGSTEAFF.